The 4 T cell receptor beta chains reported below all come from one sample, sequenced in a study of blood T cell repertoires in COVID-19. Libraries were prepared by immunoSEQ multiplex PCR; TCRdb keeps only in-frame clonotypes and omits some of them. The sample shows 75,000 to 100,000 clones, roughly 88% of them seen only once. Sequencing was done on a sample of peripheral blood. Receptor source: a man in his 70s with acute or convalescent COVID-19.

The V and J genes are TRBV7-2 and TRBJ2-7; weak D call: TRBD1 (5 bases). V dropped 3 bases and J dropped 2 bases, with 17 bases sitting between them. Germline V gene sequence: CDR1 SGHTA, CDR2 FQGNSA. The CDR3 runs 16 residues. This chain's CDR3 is CASSFGVAWGTYEQYF. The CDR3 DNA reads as TGTGCCAGCAGCTTTGGGGTCGCATGGGGCACCTACGAGCAGTACTTC.

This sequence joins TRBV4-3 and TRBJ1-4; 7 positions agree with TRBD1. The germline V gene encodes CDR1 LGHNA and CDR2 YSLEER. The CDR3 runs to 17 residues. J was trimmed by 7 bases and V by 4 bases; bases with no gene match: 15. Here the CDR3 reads CASSRTTQGLVGEKLFF. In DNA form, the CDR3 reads TGCGCCAGCAGCCGAACCACACAGGGGCTTGTGGGTGAAAAACTGTTTTTT.

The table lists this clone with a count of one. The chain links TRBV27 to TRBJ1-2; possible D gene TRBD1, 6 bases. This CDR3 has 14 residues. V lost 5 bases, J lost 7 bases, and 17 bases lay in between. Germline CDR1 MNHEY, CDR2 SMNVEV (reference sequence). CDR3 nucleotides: TGTGCCAGCAGTAGAAGGGGGAAATTCTCTGGCTACACCTTC. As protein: CASSRRGKFSGYTF.

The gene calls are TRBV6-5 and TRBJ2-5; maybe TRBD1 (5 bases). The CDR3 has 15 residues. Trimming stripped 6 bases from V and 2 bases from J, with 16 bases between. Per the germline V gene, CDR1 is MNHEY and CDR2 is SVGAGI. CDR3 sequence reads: CASSRNRGIQETQYF. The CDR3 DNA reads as TGTGCCAGCAGCCGCAATAGGGGCATACAAGAGACCCAGTACTTC.